The clone carrying this T cell receptor (beta chain) appeared many times. Building of the TCR beta libraries involved iRepertoire HTBI primers and Arm-PCR of CDR3 regions. In the original processing: The samples included 60 to 75 TRBV and some 15 TRBJ segments. TCRdb ran MiXCR on the multiplex PCR reads and lists one entry per CDR3 protein. These V and J calls originate from TCRdb's pipeline instead of the authors' own analysis. The sample lists around 400,000 distinct CDR3 sequences, about 15% occurring once. This sample is drawn from a study of regulatory T cells in long-lasting Graves disease. Time point described: newly diagnosed GD, antithyroid drugs for less than 3 months. Extracted RNA from PBMCs served as the source of the TCR library. Per germline, CDR1 MNHNS and CDR2 SASEGT. This CDR3 has 11 amino acids. V lost 6 bases, J lost 5 bases, and 5 bases lay in between. These data are also associated with another study on T cells in Graves' hyperthyroidism and ophthalmopathy.

This clonotype was obtained from a woman aged 40 to 55 with Graves disease. V is TRBV6-1 and J is TRBJ2-1, with no clear D. The sample here was peripheral blood mononuclear cells (PBMCs), taken at new diagnosis, from a patient treated with antithyroid drugs. For the CDR3, the DNA is TGTGCCAGCAGAGGAAACAATGAGCAGTTCTTC. Protein product: CASRGNNEQFF.